The 32 T cell receptor beta chains reported below all come from one sample, sequenced in a study of T cells in Graves' hyperthyroidism and ophthalmopathy. There were TCR beta CDR3 regions amplified from RNA transcripts. HTBI primers were employed in a first-round RT-PCR of the TCR CDR3. From the multiplex PCR reads, TCRdb called clonotypes with MiXCR, one entry per CDR3 protein. Among more than 500,000 distinct CDR3 sequences, over 45% were seen once, and the ten largest hold approximately 44%. Specimen: peripheral blood or thyroid tissue (not recorded which). These receptors all come from an adult woman with Graves' disease, either hyperthyroidism or ophthalmopathy (not recorded which).

This chain joins TRBV11-2 and TRBJ1-4; D perhaps matches TRBD1 (5 bases). The CDR3 has 14 residues. Between the trimmed V and J ends, which lost 8 bases and 7 bases, there was a span of 17 bases. Germline CDR1 is SGHAT and CDR2 is FQNNGV. CDR3 sequence reads: CASSREGAGEKLFF. The CDR3 nucleotides are TGTGCCAGCTCACGCGAAGGGGCCGGTGAAAAACTGTTTTTT.

The chain links TRBV7-9 to TRBJ2-7; TRBD2 matches 12 bases. Germline CDR1 and CDR2: SEHNR and FQNEAQ (reference sequence). CDR3 length equals 14 residues. The trim removed 5 bases at V and 6 bases at J, leaving 5 bases unmatched. The CDR3 reads CASSRLAGGPEQYF. For the CDR3, the DNA is TGTGCCAGCAGCCGTCTAGCGGGAGGGCCCGAGCAGTACTTC. Variable domain in full (rest from reference TRBV7-9 and TRBJ2-7): DTGVSQNPRHKITKRGQNVTFRCDPISEHNRLYWYRQTLGQGPEFLTYFQNEAQLEKSRLLSDRFSAERPKGSFSTLEIQRTEQGDSAMYLCASSRLAGGPEQYFGPGTRLTVT.

J is TRBJ2-5 and V is TRBV7-9; 8 bases are a match to TRBD2. This CDR3 is 16 amino acids long. Trimming at V came to 7 bases and at J to 0 bases, leaving 10 bases not matched to a gene. Germline V gene sequence: CDR1 SEHNR, CDR2 FQNEAQ (reference sequence). CDR3 nucleotide sequence: TGTGCCAGCATACCCCGGGCTAGCGGGCACCAAGAGACCCAGTACTTC. Translating it yields CASIPRASGHQETQYF.

Comments on this clonotype: The junction and the germline gene differ at one end; a read error may be behind it. The V gene is TRBV5-1, the J gene TRBJ2-7, with D tentatively TRBD1 (5 bases). This CDR3 spans 15 amino acids. Germline V gene data show CDR1 as SGHRS and CDR2 as YFSETQ. The CDR3 here is CASSPQARQSYEQYF. The CDR3 bases are TGTGCCAGCAGCCCGCAAGCGAGACAGAGCTACGAGCAGTACTTC. Supplemented by reference TRBV5-1 and TRBJ2-7, the full variable domain reads KAGVTQTPRYLIKTRGQQVTLSCSPISGHRSVSWYQQTPGQGLQFLFEYFSETQRNKGNFPGRFSGRQFSNSRSEMNVSTLELGDSALYLCASSPQARQSYEQYFGPGTRLTVT.

The V and J genes are TRBV7-2 and TRBJ2-5, with 9 bases identical to TRBD2. There are 17 residues in the CDR3. Germline CDR1 reads SGHTA; CDR2 reads FQGNSA. V gave up 1 base and J gave up 5 bases; unmatched junction bases: 11. The DNA for the CDR3 is TGTGCCAGCAGCTTAGATCGACAGCGGGGGGTTCGGGAGACCCAGTACTTC. This codes for CASSLDRQRGVRETQYF. The whole variable domain, filled in from reference TRBV7-2 and TRBJ2-5, reads GAGVSQSPSNKVTEKGKDVELRCDPISGHTALYWYRQSLGQGLEFLIYFQGNSAPDKSGLPSDRFSAERTGGSVSTLTIQRTQQEDSAVYLCASSLDRQRGVRETQYFGPGTRLLVL.

This clonotype appeared a few times. The V gene is TRBV7-2, the J gene TRBJ1-1, with unresolved D. V lost 7 bases, J lost 0 bases, and 12 bases lay in between. The germline gives CDR1 SGHTA, CDR2 FQGNSA. The CDR3 has 14 amino acids. The CDR3: CASKRAYLNTEAFF. CDR3 DNA: TGTGCCAGCAAAAGGGCGTACTTGAACACTGAAGCTTTCTTT.

This clonotype was recorded a few times. V usage is TRBV7-9 and J usage is TRBJ1-1, with no clear D. The V end was cut by 5 bases, the J end by 8 bases, with 18 bases between. This CDR3 is built from 14 residues. In germline, CDR1 is SEHNR, CDR2 FQNEAQ (reference sequence). The CDR3 sequence: CASSLLNGPIEAFF. The CDR3 bases are TGTGCCAGCAGCCTTCTTAACGGGCCTATCGAAGCTTTCTTT.

This clonotype turned up a few times. In nucleotides, the CDR3 is TGTGCCAGCAGCTTAAGACTAGCGGGGGCCCAAGAGACCCAGTACTTC. Encoded protein: CASSLRLAGAQETQYF. The chain joins TRBV7-6 to TRBJ2-5, with 12 bases lining up with TRBD2. The CDR3 contains 16 residues. Germline-derived CDR1 and CDR2 are SGHVS and FNYEAQ. The V gene end was trimmed by 2 bases and the J gene end by 1 base; junction bases not matched to a gene: 2.

This clonotype was observed many times. The chain has TRBV27 and TRBJ1-1, with D perhaps TRBD1 (5 bases). V was trimmed by 6 bases and J by 4 bases, leaving 12 bases between them. The germline V gene has CDR1 MNHEY and CDR2 SMNVEV (reference sequence). This CDR3 has 13 amino acids. As DNA, the CDR3 is TGTGCCAGCAGGAACGGTGGGGGCACTGAAGCTTTCTTT. It encodes CASRNGGGTEAFF.

This clonotype was detected only once. The chain couples TRBV9 to TRBJ1-1; 8 bases align to TRBD1. The V gene end was trimmed by 0 bases and the J gene end by 11 bases; junction bases not matched to a gene: 18. Germline loops: CDR1 SGDLS, CDR2 YYNGEE. CDR3 size: 17 residues. CDR3 sequence: CASSVATSDRVGGKAFF. The CDR3 DNA follows: TGTGCCAGCAGCGTAGCTACTTCGGACAGGGTTGGTGGGAAGGCTTTCTTT.

The chain uses TRBV10-3 and TRBJ2-7; TRBD2 matches 7 bases. This CDR3 is built from 15 residues. The ends lost 0 bases at V and 1 base at J; junction bases unmatched: 3. Germline CDR1 ENHRY, CDR2 SYGVKD. The CDR3 nucleotides read TGTGCCATCAGTGAGTCTGTGGGAGGGTCCTACGAGCAGTACTTC. Translated: CAISESVGGSYEQYF.

The genes are TRBV12-3 or TRBV12-4 and TRBJ2-6, with D hard to call. The CDR3 length is 15 residues. Trimming removed 6 bases at V and 0 bases at J, with 9 bases between. This CDR3 reads CASSQWSSGANVLTF. As DNA, the CDR3 is TGTGCCAGCAGCCAGTGGAGCTCTGGGGCCAACGTCCTGACTTTC.

The sample holds many counts of this clonotype. The chain has TRBV20-1 and TRBJ2-7, with D unclear. CDR1 and CDR2 (germline): DFQATT, SNEGSKA (reference sequence). This CDR3 spans 16 amino acids. With 3 bases removed from V and 0 bases from J, the gap between germline ends came to 18 bases. CDR3: CSARLPSRMSSYEQYF. DNA of the CDR3: TGCAGTGCTAGGCTCCCCTCTAGGATGAGCTCCTACGAGCAGTACTTC.

This clonotype came up many times. This CDR3 reads CSALQLAGGYEQYF. Written as DNA, the CDR3 is TGCAGTGCATTGCAACTAGCGGGAGGCTACGAGCAGTACTTC. V gene TRBV20-1 combines with J gene TRBJ2-7; 12 nucleotides agree with TRBD2. The trim removed 6 bases at V and 3 bases at J, leaving 6 bases unmatched. CDR1 and CDR2 (germline): DFQATT, SNEGSKA (reference sequence). There are 14 residues in the CDR3.

The table lists this clonotype with many counts. The V and J genes are TRBV15 and TRBJ2-7, with D possibly called TRBD1 or TRBD2 (5 bases each). CDR3 size: 14 residues. The germline V gene encodes CDR1 LNHNV and CDR2 YYDKDF (reference sequence). V dropped 6 bases and J dropped 3 bases, with 15 bases sitting between them. The CDR3 here is CATRVRDGHYEQYF. CDR3 nucleotide sequence: TGTGCCACCAGGGTCCGGGACGGGCACTACGAGCAGTACTTC.

The chain joins TRBV24-1 to TRBJ1-5; D is perhaps TRBD1 (5 bases). The V gene lost 12 bases and the J gene lost 0 bases, with 11 bases spanning the gap. Germline lookup yields CDR1 KGHDR and CDR2 SFDVKD. The length of the CDR3 is 13 residues. The CDR3 region has the DNA TGTGCCCCAGAGGGGAATAGCAATCAGCCCCAGCATTTT. Translated: CAPEGNSNQPQHF.

This CDR3 reads CASRDSYSNQPQHF. CDR3 coding DNA: TGTGCCAGCAGGGACAGTTATAGCAATCAGCCCCAGCATTTT. The genes are TRBV2 and TRBJ1-5; D perhaps matches TRBD1 (6 bases). V gave up 6 bases and J gave up 0 bases, with 9 bases separating them. Germline assignment: CDR1 SNHLY and CDR2 FYNNEI. The CDR3 spans 14 residues.

V and J are TRBV7-3 and TRBJ2-7, with D perhaps assigned TRBD1 or TRBD2 (5 bases each). V dropped 5 bases and J dropped 3 bases, with 23 bases sitting between them. The germline gives CDR1 SGHTA, CDR2 FQGTGA. The CDR3 is 17 amino acids. The CDR3, as DNA: TGTGCCAGCAGCCCTTACCCGCGAGGGGCCAGTATCTACGAGCAGTACTTC. Translating it yields CASSPYPRGASIYEQYF.

For this clonotype: A much larger clone lies one base from this, so it may be a read error. This chain links TRBV2 with TRBJ2-5; the D is unclear. The CDR3 runs to 13 residues. Per germline, CDR1 SNHLY and CDR2 FYNNEI. CDR3 protein: CAGSVLIQETQYF. CDR3 nucleotide sequence: TGTGCCGGCAGTGTCCTGATCCAAGAGACCCAGTACTTC.

CDR3 sequence (DNA): TGCAGCGGTACAGGGGACGAGCAGTACTTC. This translates into CSGTGDEQYF. This sequence joins TRBV29-1 and TRBJ2-7, with 7 bases matching TRBD1. CDR1 is SQVTM, CDR2 ANQGSEA, per germline. J gave up 5 bases and V 7 bases, and 2 bases lay outside the gene matches. This CDR3 has 10 amino acids.

This clonotype has a count of ten or more. This chain uses TRBV9 with TRBJ1-6; possibly TRBD1 for D (6 bases). CDR1 is SGDLS and CDR2 is YYNGEE in the germline V gene. V was clipped by 0 bases and J by 10 bases, with 14 bases between them. This CDR3 has 15 amino acids. The CDR3 DNA reads as TGTGCCAGCAGCGTAGAGGCAGGGGATGGGTCACCCCTCCACTTT. Its translation is CASSVEAGDGSPLHF.

This clonotype was counted many times. This sequence joins TRBV2 and TRBJ1-1; D may be TRBD1 (6 bases). The CDR3 sequence is 14 residues long. Trimming removed 10 bases from V and 4 bases from J, with 19 bases in between. CDR1 is SNHLY, CDR2 FYNNEI, per germline. The CDR3: CANQPGVVVTEAFF. The CDR3 DNA reads TGTGCCAACCAACCAGGGGTTGTAGTCACTGAAGCTTTCTTT. Variable domain in full (rest from reference TRBV2 and TRBJ1-1): EPEVTQTPSHQVTQMGQEVILRCVPISNHLYFYWYRQILGQKVEFLVSFYNNEISEKSEIFDDQFSVERPDGSNFTLKIRSTKLEDSAMYFCANQPGVVVTEAFFGQGTRLTVV.

This clonotype was found a few times. The V call is TRBV4-1, the J call TRBJ2-7; TRBD1 agrees at 11 bases. Per germline, CDR1 MGHRA and CDR2 YSYEKL. Losses at the gene ends were 4 bases for V and 2 bases for J; bases not matched to a gene: 4. The CDR3 loop spans 15 amino acids. The CDR3 is CASSPQGQGAYEQYF. The CDR3 coding sequence is TGCGCCAGCAGCCCCCAGGGACAGGGGGCCTACGAGCAGTACTTC.

This clonotype was detected ten times or more. This sequence joins TRBV7-9 and TRBJ2-7, with 8 bases that match TRBD1. With V trimmed by 8 bases and J by 7 bases, 10 bases remained unmatched. The CDR3 runs to 13 residues. Germline V gene lookup returns CDR1 SEHNR and CDR2 FQNEAQ (reference sequence). The CDR3 DNA is TGTGCCAGCTCCCCTAACCGGGACAGGGAGCAGTACTTC. Translation gives CASSPNRDREQYF.

The sample holds a few counts of this clonotype. The CDR3 region is CSARDGVAFF. The CDR3 coding sequence is TGCAGTGCTAGAGACGGGGTAGCTTTCTTT. The rearrangement joins TRBV20-1 to TRBJ1-1, with unresolved D. Looked up from germline, CDR1 is DFQATT and CDR2 is SNEGSKA (reference sequence). Trimming shortened V by 0 bases and J by 10 bases, and 6 bases separated the two germline ends. CDR3 size: 10 residues.

This clonotype came up many times. Here the CDR3 DNA reads TGTGCCAGCAGGTCTGGACAGGGGTCCTACGAGCAGTACTTC. Translated, it gives CASRSGQGSYEQYF. This chain links TRBV11-1 with TRBJ2-7; 9 nucleotides match TRBD1. J was trimmed by 1 base and V by 6 bases; bases with no gene match: 4. Germline assignment: CDR1 SGHAT and CDR2 FQDESV (reference sequence). This CDR3 is 14 amino acids long.

This clonotype has a handful of counts. The chain carries TRBV25-1 and TRBJ2-3, with no clear D. Trimming removed 4 bases from V and 1 base from J, with 6 bases in between. Germline V lookup: CDR1 MGHDK, CDR2 SYGVNS. CDR3 length: 13 amino acids. CDR3 sequence (DNA): TGTGCCAGCAGTGTCACTGGCACAGATACGCAGTATTTT. Residues: CASSVTGTDTQYF.

The chain employs TRBV7-2 and TRBJ2-5; maybe TRBD2 (6 bases). Between the trimmed V and J ends, which lost 3 bases and 2 bases, there was a span of 22 bases. The CDR3 consists of 18 residues. Germline CDR1 SGHTA, CDR2 FQGNSA. The CDR3, as DNA: TGTGCCAGCAGCTTTTCCGAAGGTAGCGGACCGGTGCAAGAGACCCAGTACTTC. The encoded protein is CASSFSEGSGPVQETQYF.

The V and J genes are TRBV5-5 and TRBJ2-5; D gene ambiguous. V was pared by 1 base and J by 7 bases, with 17 bases between. CDR3 length: 15 residues. CDR1 SGHKS and CDR2 YYEKEE come from the germline V gene (reference sequence). CDR3 bases: TGTGCCAGCAGCTTGACGGTTGGCGAGACCGGGACCCAGTACTTC. It translates to CASSLTVGETGTQYF. The full variable domain, completed using reference TRBV5-5 and TRBJ2-5, is DAGVTQSPTHLIKTRGQQVTLRCSPISGHKSVSWYQQVLGQGPQFIFQYYEKEERGRGNFPDRFSARQFPNYSSELNVNALLLGDSALYLCASSLTVGETGTQYFGPGTRLLVL.

The CDR3 reads CASSRGESSGELFF. The CDR3 region has the DNA TGTGCCAGCAGCCGAGGAGAATCGTCCGGGGAGCTGTTTTTT. The V and J genes are TRBV4-2 and TRBJ2-2; D gene unclear. CDR3 size: 14 residues. CDR1 and CDR2 (germline): LGHNA, YNFKEQ. The germline V and J ends were trimmed by 4 bases and 6 bases, with 12 bases remaining between them.

This clonotype has just a few counts. The genes are TRBV28 and TRBJ1-2, with D unresolved. CDR1 is MDHEN, CDR2 SYDVKM, per germline. V lost 6 bases, J lost 9 bases, and 14 bases lay in between. This CDR3 is built from 12 residues. The CDR3 DNA follows: TGTGCCAGCAGCCCAAATGGTAGGAGCTACACCTTC. Encoded protein: CASSPNGRSYTF.

This clonotype has at least ten counts. V is TRBV29-1 and J is TRBJ2-5, with 8 bases matching TRBD1. The CDR3 loop spans 13 amino acids. Trimming at V came to 8 bases and at J to 4 bases, leaving 9 bases not matched to a gene. Germline CDR1 reads SQVTM; CDR2 reads ANQGSEA. Here the CDR3 reads CSWSTGVRETQYF. The CDR3 DNA sequence: TGCAGCTGGTCGACAGGGGTAAGAGAGACCCAGTACTTC.